Listed below are T cell receptor beta chains from one sample, sequenced in a study of cytomegalovirus exposure and HLA in healthy donors. Clones were read by immunoSEQ multiplex PCR, and TCRdb kept only the in-frame ones, dropping some. The sample lists tens of thousands of clones, 60% to 80% occurring once. The sequencing input was PBMCs. The origin of the receptors is a man aged 30-40 years in good health and CMV-seronegative. The CDR3 runs from the conserved cysteine through the conserved F or W. The D gene is left open where the match is weak. A row's size may be missing; if present it is once, few, many or a size class.

v_call	clone_size	d_call	cdr3_length	j_call	cdr3_aa	cdr3_nt
TRBV27	.	.	13	TRBJ2-7	CASSSPRDWEQYF	TGTGCCAGCAGTTCCCCGAGGGACTGGGAGCAGTACTTC
TRBV5-4	.	.	14	TRBJ2-7	CASSSEQGSTEQYF	TGTGCCAGCAGCTCAGAACAGGGATCGACCGAGCAGTACTTC
TRBV7-8	.	.	14	TRBJ2-7	CASSLADSHYEQYF	TGTGCCAGCAGCTTAGCGGACAGTCACTACGAGCAGTACTTC
TRBV11-2	.	.	13	TRBJ1-2	CASSLGRGQVDTF	TGTGCCAGCAGCTTAGGGCGGGGGCAGGTGGACACCTTC
TRBV30	few	.	15	TRBJ1-4	CAWSHNSGTNEKLFF	TGTGCCTGGAGCCACAACAGCGGAACTAATGAAAAACTGTTTTTT
TRBV7-9	.	.	15	TRBJ1-4	CASSLYTTTNEKLFF	TGTGCCAGCAGCCTTTATACAACAACTAATGAAAAACTGTTTTTT
TRBV5-1	.	.	15	TRBJ2-1	CASSLRGESYNEQFF	TGCGCCAGCAGCTTGCGGGGAGAGTCCTACAATGAGCAGTTCTTC
TRBV2	once	.	14	TRBJ1-5	CASSENRVGQPQHF	TGTGCCAGCAGTGAGAACAGGGTCGGCCAGCCCCAGCATTTT
TRBV15	.	.	16	TRBJ2-7	CATSRDLLGRAYEQYF	TGTGCCACCAGCAGAGATCTCTTAGGGCGGGCCTACGAGCAGTACTTC
TRBV2	.	TRBD2	14	TRBJ2-7	CASRTSRSSYEQYF	TGTGCCAGCAGGACTAGCCGAAGCTCCTACGAGCAGTACTTC
TRBV7-8	.	.	16	TRBJ1-5	CASSLRRDYSNQPQHF	TGTGCCAGCAGCTTAAGGAGGGATTATAGCAATCAGCCCCAGCATTTT
TRBV7-2	.	.	12	TRBJ2-1	CASSLLYNEQFF	TGTGCCAGCAGCTTATTATACAATGAGCAGTTCTTC
TRBV7-6	.	.	16	TRBJ2-1	CASSLGPQGTYNEQFF	TGTGCCAGCAGCTTAGGTCCCCAGGGAACCTACAATGAGCAGTTCTTC
TRBV6-6	.	.	14	TRBJ2-1	CASSYSTEGDEQFF	TGTGCCAGCAGTTACTCGACAGAAGGAGATGAGCAGTTCTTC
TRBV27	.	TRBD1	16	TRBJ2-7	CASSLSHRGRLYEQYF	TGTGCCAGCAGTTTATCCCACAGGGGGCGTCTTTACGAGCAGTACTTC
TRBV19	.	.	13	TRBJ2-1	CASSIAGVNEQFF	TGTGCCAGTAGTATAGCGGGGGTTAATGAGCAGTTCTTC
TRBV4-3	.	TRBD1	15	TRBJ1-1	CASSQDGRGYTEAFF	TGCGCCAGCAGCCAAGATGGCAGGGGGTACACTGAAGCTTTCTTT
TRBV30	once	.	13	TRBJ2-2	CAWSLQNTGELFF	TGTGCCTGGAGCTTACAGAACACCGGGGAGCTGTTTTTT
TRBV5-1	.	.	14	TRBJ1-2	CASSFGPPGYGYTF	TGCGCCAGCAGCTTTGGGCCTCCTGGATATGGCTACACCTTC
TRBV25-1	.	.	11	TRBJ2-7	CASRGAYEQYF	TGTGCCAGCAGAGGGGCTTACGAGCAGTACTTC
TRBV6-4	.	TRBD2	16	TRBJ2-3	CASSDSIGGGTDTQYF	TGTGCCAGCAGTGACTCGATCGGGGGAGGGACAGATACGCAGTATTTT
TRBV2	.	TRBD2	14	TRBJ2-7	CASSGLAGAYEQYF	TGTGCCAGCAGTGGACTAGCGGGAGCCTACGAGCAGTACTTC
TRBV7-2	.	.	14	TRBJ1-2	CASSRTESNYGYTF	TGTGCCAGCAGCCGGACAGAATCTAACTATGGCTACACCTTC
TRBV9	.	.	14	TRBJ2-7	CASSVGGVNYEQYF	TGTGCCAGCAGCGTAGGGGGGGTAAACTACGAGCAGTACTTC
TRBV11-2	.	TRBD2	16	TRBJ2-7	CASSPGPQAGVYEQYF	TGTGCCAGCAGCCCGGGACCACAAGCGGGAGTTTACGAGCAGTACTTC
TRBV23-1	.	.	13	TRBJ2-3	CASSPSLVDTQYF	TGCGCCAGCAGTCCTTCTCTAGTAGATACGCAGTATTTT
TRBV19	.	.	16	TRBJ1-2	CASFSLGGSASYGYTF	TGTGCCAGCTTCTCCCTGGGCGGGTCTGCGAGCTATGGCTACACCTTC
TRBV6-5	.	TRBD1	14	TRBJ1-3	CASRRTGAGNTIYF	TGTGCCAGCAGGCGGACAGGTGCTGGAAACACCATATATTTT
TRBV5-1	once	TRBD1	16	TRBJ1-3	CASSLSTGGIGNTIYF	TGCGCCAGCAGCTTGTCGACAGGGGGGATTGGAAACACCATATATTTT
TRBV5-4	.	.	12	TRBJ2-7	CASSRSGNVQYF	TGTGCCAGCAGCAGATCCGGGAACGTGCAGTACTTC
TRBV7-9	once	TRBD1	17	TRBJ1-3	CASSPDGTGTPGNTIYF	TGTGCCAGCAGCCCCGATGGGACAGGGACTCCTGGAAACACCATATATTTT
TRBV19	.	.	14	TRBJ1-1	CASSMRGGGTEAFF	TGTGCCAGTAGTATGAGGGGGGGAGGAACTGAAGCTTTCTTT
TRBV19	.	TRBD2	15	TRBJ2-6	CASSRTSSGANVLTF	TGTGCCAGTAGTAGGACTAGCTCTGGGGCCAACGTCCTGACTTTC
TRBV9	.	TRBD2	14	TRBJ2-3	CASSPRLARDTQYF	TGTGCCAGCAGCCCAAGACTAGCAAGGGATACGCAGTATTTT
TRBV7-9	once	.	15	TRBJ2-7	CASSFAGGGRNEQYF	TGTGCCAGCAGCTTCGCGGGTGGCGGTCGTAACGAGCAGTACTTC
TRBV4-2	.	TRBD1	17	TRBJ1-1	CASSQFTGDGGNTEAFF	TGTGCCAGCAGCCAGTTCACAGGGGACGGCGGAAACACTGAAGCTTTCTTT
TRBV28	.	TRBD2	15	TRBJ2-2	CASSFTAGGTGELFF	TGTGCCAGCAGTTTCACAGCGGGGGGCACCGGGGAGCTGTTTTTT
TRBV7-2	.	.	15	TRBJ1-1	CASSLDMGRNTEAFF	TGTGCCAGCAGCTTAGATATGGGCCGGAACACTGAAGCTTTCTTT
TRBV11-2	.	.	15	TRBJ2-2	CASSLSQGGIGELFF	TGTGCCAGCAGCTTATCTCAGGGCGGGATCGGGGAGCTGTTTTTT
TRBV5-1	once	.	14	TRBJ2-5	CASSLAGTQETQYF	TGCGCCAGCAGCTTGGCGGGGACACAAGAGACCCAGTACTTC
TRBV7-9	.	TRBD1	14	TRBJ1-2	CSSSPGQGVSGYTF	TGTTCCAGCAGCCCAGGACAGGGCGTCTCGGGCTACACCTTC
TRBV7-9	.	.	14	TRBJ2-5	CASSSTGHGETQYF	TGTGCCAGCAGCTCCACAGGTCACGGGGAGACCCAGTACTTC
TRBV7-9	.	TRBD1	15	TRBJ2-7	CASSPPRTGFYEQYF	TGTGCCAGCAGCCCCCCCCGGACAGGATTCTACGAGCAGTACTTC
TRBV4-1	.	TRBD2	16	TRBJ2-1	CASSQGSGGKYNEQFF	TGCGCCAGCAGCCAAGGTTCCGGGGGGAAATACAATGAGCAGTTCTTC
TRBV11-2	.	.	14	TRBJ1-5	CASSLFGGNQPQHF	TGTGCCAGCAGCTTATTTGGGGGGAATCAGCCCCAGCATTTT
TRBV10-3	few	TRBD1	14	TRBJ2-3	CAISYRGSTDTQYF	TGTGCCATCAGTTACAGGGGGAGCACAGATACGCAGTATTTT
TRBV30	.	.	13	TRBJ1-5	CAWSFGANQPQHF	TGTGCCTGGAGTTTCGGAGCTAATCAGCCCCAGCATTTT
TRBV7-2	.	TRBD2	17	TRBJ2-3	CASSSLTSGRDSDTQYF	TGTGCCAGCAGCTCCCTCACTAGCGGGAGGGATTCAGATACGCAGTATTTT
TRBV18	.	.	14	TRBJ2-7	CASSPLSSSYEQYF	TGTGCCAGCTCACCACTCTCTAGCTCCTACGAGCAGTACTTC
TRBV27	once	.	14	TRBJ1-6	CASTKQGGNSPLHF	TGTGCCAGCACCAAACAGGGTGGTAATTCACCCCTCCACTTT
TRBV7-2	.	TRBD1	15	TRBJ1-1	CASSAGTVWPTEAFF	TGTGCCAGCAGCGCCGGGACAGTCTGGCCCACTGAAGCTTTCTTT
TRBV4-2	once	TRBD2	16	TRBJ2-7	CASSQDTGLAAYEQYF	TGTGCCAGCAGCCAAGACACGGGACTAGCCGCCTACGAGCAGTACTTC
TRBV28	.	.	16	TRBJ1-5	CASSLGLQGSNQPQHF	TGTGCCAGCAGCCTCGGGTTACAGGGCAGCAATCAGCCCCAGCATTTT
TRBV5-1	.	.	14	TRBJ2-1	CASSLLGGNNEQFF	TGCGCCAGCAGCTTGCTGGGAGGCAACAATGAGCAGTTCTTC
TRBV5-6	once	TRBD2	15	TRBJ2-2	CASSSFGGGPGELFF	TGTGCCAGCAGCTCTTTCGGGGGGGGCCCCGGGGAGCTGTTTTTT
TRBV7-7	.	TRBD1	16	TRBJ2-2	CASSLGQGASTGELFF	TGTGCCAGCAGCTTAGGACAGGGGGCGAGCACCGGGGAGCTGTTTTTT
TRBV7-2	.	TRBD2	16	TRBJ2-5	CASSSQGGGNQETQYF	TGTGCCAGCAGCTCCCAGGGCGGGGGGAACCAAGAGACCCAGTACTTC
TRBV6-6	.	.	14	TRBJ2-7	CASSYSSRGYEQYF	TGTGCCAGCAGTTACTCTTCACGCGGCTACGAGCAGTACTTC
TRBV10-1	.	TRBD1	18	TRBJ1-2	CASSHPGGTGPTNYGYTF	TGCGCCAGCAGCCACCCCGGAGGGACAGGCCCTACTAACTATGGCTACACCTTC
TRBV6-1	once	.	13	TRBJ2-5	CASTGPNQETQYF	TGTGCCTCGACAGGACCTAACCAAGAGACCCAGTACTTC